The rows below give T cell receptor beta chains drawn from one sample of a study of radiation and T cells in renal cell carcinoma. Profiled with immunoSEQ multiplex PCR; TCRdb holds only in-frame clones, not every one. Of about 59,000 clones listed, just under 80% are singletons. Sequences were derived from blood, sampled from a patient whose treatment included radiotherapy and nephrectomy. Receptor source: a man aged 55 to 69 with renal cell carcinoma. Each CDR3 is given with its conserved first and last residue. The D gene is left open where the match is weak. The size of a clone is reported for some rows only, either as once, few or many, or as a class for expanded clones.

CDR3 DNA: TGTGCCTGGAGTGACCCCTGGGCGGGGGAAACAGATACGCAGTATTTT
CDR3 protein: CAWSDPWAGETDTQYF
J gene: TRBJ2-3
D gene: TRBD2
clone size: -
V gene: TRBV30

CDR3 DNA: TGTGCCAGCAGCAAGCGGCAAGTCCAAGAGACCCAGTACTTC
CDR3 protein: CASSKRQVQETQYF
J gene: TRBJ2-5
D gene: -
clone size: -
V gene: TRBV5-6

CDR3 DNA: TGCGCCAGCAGCATGCAGGGGGCGCAGACCGGGGAGCTGTTTTTT
CDR3 protein: CASSMQGAQTGELFF
J gene: TRBJ2-2
D gene: TRBD1
clone size: -
V gene: TRBV5-1

CDR3 DNA: TGTGCCTGGAGTGTCGGGATCTCTGGAAACACCATATATTTT
CDR3 protein: CAWSVGISGNTIYF
J gene: TRBJ1-3
D gene: -
clone size: -
V gene: TRBV30

CDR3 DNA: TGTGCCATCAGTCCCGGGCAGGGACTAACTAATGAAAAACTGTTTTTT
CDR3 protein: CAISPGQGLTNEKLFF
J gene: TRBJ1-4
D gene: -
clone size: -
V gene: TRBV10-3

CDR3 DNA: TGCAGTGCTAGCGATGCAGGGGATGCTTTCTTT
CDR3 protein: CSASDAGDAFF
J gene: TRBJ1-1
D gene: -
clone size: -
V gene: TRBV20-1

CDR3 DNA: TGCGCCAGCAGCCAAGATCGGACAGGTTATCAGCCCCAGCATTTT
CDR3 protein: CASSQDRTGYQPQHF
J gene: TRBJ1-5
D gene: TRBD1
clone size: -
V gene: TRBV4-3

CDR3 DNA: TGTGCCAGCAGCGTAGCATCCGGGACAGGGGCGAACTATGGCTACACCTTC
CDR3 protein: CASSVASGTGANYGYTF
J gene: TRBJ1-2
D gene: TRBD1
clone size: -
V gene: TRBV9

CDR3 DNA: TGTGCCAGCAGCCCCCCGCCAGGGACACTCACTGAAGCTTTCTTT
CDR3 protein: CASSPPPGTLTEAFF
J gene: TRBJ1-1
D gene: -
clone size: once
V gene: TRBV6-5

CDR3 DNA: TGTGCCAGCTCACCACCGATAGGAACTAGCACAGATACGCAGTATTTT
CDR3 protein: CASSPPIGTSTDTQYF
J gene: TRBJ2-3
D gene: -
clone size: once
V gene: TRBV18

CDR3 DNA: TGCGCCAGCAGCAGGGACAGCCTCACTGAAGCTTTCTTT
CDR3 protein: CASSRDSLTEAFF
J gene: TRBJ1-1
D gene: TRBD1
clone size: -
V gene: TRBV5-1

CDR3 DNA: TGTGCCAGCAGCCCGACAGGGGCAACTACCTACGAGCAGTACTTC
CDR3 protein: CASSPTGATTYEQYF
J gene: TRBJ2-7
D gene: TRBD1
clone size: once
V gene: TRBV7-2

CDR3 DNA: TGTGCCAGCAGGACTGAGACTGACGGCTATGGCTACACCTTC
CDR3 protein: CASRTETDGYGYTF
J gene: TRBJ1-2
D gene: -
clone size: many
V gene: TRBV6-6

CDR3 DNA: TGTGCCAGCACTCTGGACAGGGGGCTTGATCAGCCCCAGCATTTT
CDR3 protein: CASTLDRGLDQPQHF
J gene: TRBJ1-5
D gene: TRBD1
clone size: -
V gene: TRBV19

CDR3 DNA: TGTGCCAGCAGCGTAGGAGGGGGCACCGGGGAGCTGTTTTTT
CDR3 protein: CASSVGGGTGELFF
J gene: TRBJ2-2
D gene: -
clone size: -
V gene: TRBV9

CDR3 DNA: TGCGCCAGCAGCTTGCTGGGAGGCCAAGAGACCCAGTACTTC
CDR3 protein: CASSLLGGQETQYF
J gene: TRBJ2-5
D gene: -
clone size: once
V gene: TRBV5-1

CDR3 DNA: TGTGCCAGCAGTGAGCAAGGCCTAGCGGAAGAGACCCAGTACTTC
CDR3 protein: CASSEQGLAEETQYF
J gene: TRBJ2-5
D gene: TRBD2
clone size: -
V gene: TRBV2

CDR3 DNA: TGTGCCAGCAGTGTATGGGCAGGGGGAGACGAAAAACTGTTTTTT
CDR3 protein: CASSVWAGGDEKLFF
J gene: TRBJ1-4
D gene: TRBD1
clone size: few
V gene: TRBV6-1

CDR3 DNA: TGTGCCAGCAGCGCCGGGTTCACCGGGGAGCTGTTTTTT
CDR3 protein: CASSAGFTGELFF
J gene: TRBJ2-2
D gene: -
clone size: few
V gene: TRBV2

CDR3 DNA: TGTGCCAGCAGTCCCGGGACTTTCACAAACAATGAGCAGTTCTTC
CDR3 protein: CASSPGTFTNNEQFF
J gene: TRBJ2-1
D gene: -
clone size: once
V gene: TRBV7-2

CDR3 DNA: TGTGCCATCAGTGCAAGCGGGGGAACCTCCTACGAGCAGTACTTC
CDR3 protein: CAISASGGTSYEQYF
J gene: TRBJ2-7
D gene: TRBD2
clone size: -
V gene: TRBV10-3

CDR3 DNA: TGTGCCAGCAGCTGGGACAGGGGGCGCGCAGATACGCAGTATTTT
CDR3 protein: CASSWDRGRADTQYF
J gene: TRBJ2-3
D gene: TRBD1
clone size: -
V gene: TRBV5-6

CDR3 DNA: TGTGCCAGCAGAGTAGCGGGAGTCCCCAATGAGCAGTTCTTC
CDR3 protein: CASRVAGVPNEQFF
J gene: TRBJ2-1
D gene: TRBD2
clone size: -
V gene: TRBV6-1

CDR3 DNA: TGTGCCAGCAGCTTAGCTACCCTCACAGATACGCAGTATTTT
CDR3 protein: CASSLATLTDTQYF
J gene: TRBJ2-3
D gene: -
clone size: -
V gene: TRBV7-9

CDR3 DNA: TGTGCCAGCAGTGTCCCCGATGGAGGGGGCTTTTGGCGGAACACTGAAGCTTTCTTT
CDR3 protein: CASSVPDGGGFWRNTEAFF
J gene: TRBJ1-1
D gene: TRBD1
clone size: -
V gene: TRBV6-1

CDR3 DNA: TGCGCCAGCAGCTTGGGGACTAGCGAACCAGTTACAGATACGCAGTATTTT
CDR3 protein: CASSLGTSEPVTDTQYF
J gene: TRBJ2-3
D gene: TRBD2
clone size: -
V gene: TRBV5-1

CDR3 DNA: TGTGCCTGGAGTGACGAGACCCTAACAAGGCCCCAGCATTTT
CDR3 protein: CAWSDETLTRPQHF
J gene: TRBJ1-5
D gene: -
clone size: -
V gene: TRBV30

CDR3 DNA: TGTGCCAGCAGTGGACTGATAGGGGTCGGACAGCCCCAGCATTTT
CDR3 protein: CASSGLIGVGQPQHF
J gene: TRBJ1-5
D gene: -
clone size: -
V gene: TRBV6-1

CDR3 DNA: TGTGCCAGCAGCGGAAGGAGGCCCACAGATACGCAGTATTTT
CDR3 protein: CASSGRRPTDTQYF
J gene: TRBJ2-3
D gene: -
clone size: once
V gene: TRBV7-9

CDR3 DNA: TGTGCCAGCAGTGTAGCCAGGGGATTGGGCACTGAAGCTTTCTTT
CDR3 protein: CASSVARGLGTEAFF
J gene: TRBJ1-1
D gene: -
clone size: -
V gene: TRBV2

CDR3 DNA: TGTGCCAGCAGTTTACAGGGAGTCAATCAGCCCCAGCATTTT
CDR3 protein: CASSLQGVNQPQHF
J gene: TRBJ1-5
D gene: -
clone size: -
V gene: TRBV2

CDR3 DNA: TGCGCCAGCAGGGGACTAACTAGCGACACAGATACGCAGTATTTT
CDR3 protein: CASRGLTSDTDTQYF
J gene: TRBJ2-3
D gene: TRBD2
clone size: -
V gene: TRBV5-1

CDR3 DNA: TGTGCCAGCAGCTTAGGTAGCGGCCAAGAGACCCAGTACTTC
CDR3 protein: CASSLGSGQETQYF
J gene: TRBJ2-5
D gene: -
clone size: -
V gene: TRBV5-4

CDR3 DNA: TGTGCCAGCAGCTTTCAGGGGATGGGGCAAGAGACCCAGTACTTC
CDR3 protein: CASSFQGMGQETQYF
J gene: TRBJ2-5
D gene: -
clone size: -
V gene: TRBV7-2

CDR3 DNA: TGTGCCAGCAGTTTGAGGGACGGCTACAATCAGCCCCAGCATTTT
CDR3 protein: CASSLRDGYNQPQHF
J gene: TRBJ1-5
D gene: -
clone size: -
V gene: TRBV28

CDR3 DNA: TGTGCCAGTAGTACCGGGGGTCAGCCCCAGCATTTT
CDR3 protein: CASSTGGQPQHF
J gene: TRBJ1-5
D gene: -
clone size: -
V gene: TRBV19

CDR3 DNA: TGTGCCTGTCGACCAGGGACAGAAAACTATGGCTACACCTTC
CDR3 protein: CACRPGTENYGYTF
J gene: TRBJ1-2
D gene: TRBD1
clone size: once
V gene: TRBV30

CDR3 DNA: TGTGCCACCCCGACTAGCGGGAGTTCCTACAATGAGCAGTTCTTC
CDR3 protein: CATPTSGSSYNEQFF
J gene: TRBJ2-1
D gene: TRBD2
clone size: -
V gene: TRBV2

CDR3 DNA: TGTGCCAGCAGCCTAGCGGGGTTGTACAATGAGCAGTTCTTC
CDR3 protein: CASSLAGLYNEQFF
J gene: TRBJ2-1
D gene: TRBD2
clone size: few
V gene: TRBV11-1